These 24 T cell receptor beta chains were all obtained from the same sample, sequenced in a study of blood T cell repertoires in COVID-19. Sequencing was performed with immunoSEQ multiplex PCR; in TCRdb, only in-frame clones are kept and a portion is missing. The sample carries 60,000 to 85,000 clones, 70% to 90% recorded once. The sequenced sample was peripheral blood. These receptors were obtained from a man aged 50 to 59 with active COVID-19.

V and J are TRBV7-9 and TRBJ1-2, with 9 bases matching TRBD1. Germline V gives CDR1 SEHNR, CDR2 FQNEAQ (reference sequence). The CDR3 runs 18 residues. V shed 1 base, J shed 8 bases, and the junction held 17 bases outside the gene matches. DNA of the CDR3: TGTGCCAGCAGCTTAGTGGAAACAACAGGGGGCACTTCGAGGGGCTACACCTTC. It is translated as CASSLVETTGGTSRGYTF.

This rearrangement joins TRBV7-2 to TRBJ2-2, with 11 bases matching TRBD2. The CDR3 totals 15 residues. J gave up 6 bases and V 2 bases, and 2 bases lay outside the gene matches. Germline values: CDR1 SGHTA, CDR2 FQGNSA. The CDR3 sequence: CASSLTSGRSGELFF. The CDR3 DNA is TGTGCCAGCAGCTTAACTAGCGGGAGATCCGGGGAGCTGTTTTTT.

This clone was counted between two and nine times. The rearrangement uses TRBV5-1 and TRBJ2-7, with 14 bases lining up with TRBD2. Germline CDR1 SGHRS, CDR2 YFSETQ. V dropped 4 bases and J dropped 3; count of bases not matched to a gene: 6. This CDR3 contains 16 residues. CDR3 sequence (DNA): TGCGCCAGCAGCACTCAGGGGACTAGCGGGGGCTACGAGCAGTACTTC. Translated, it gives CASSTQGTSGGYEQYF.

The rearrangement links TRBV19 to TRBJ2-3; maybe TRBD1 (6 bases). CDR1 and CDR2 from the germline V gene are LNHDA and SQIVND (reference sequence). The CDR3 has 13 residues. V lost 7 bases to trimming and J lost 2 bases, with 10 bases between them. Here the CDR3 reads CASMDRVTDTQYF. In DNA form, the CDR3 reads TGTGCCAGTATGGACAGAGTCACAGATACGCAGTATTTT.

The chain uses TRBV5-6 and TRBJ2-7, with 10 bases aligning to TRBD1. This CDR3 region has 14 residues. V lost 0 bases and J lost 4; bases outside the gene matches: 1. From germline, CDR1 is SGHDT and CDR2 YYEEEE. CDR3 DNA: TGTGCCAGCAGCTTGGTGGGACAGGGGTACGAGCAGTACTTC. Its protein product is CASSLVGQGYEQYF.

This chain uses TRBV27 with TRBJ2-3; D ambiguous. The CDR3 has 14 amino acids. V lost 3 bases to trimming and J lost 0 bases, with 7 bases between them. CDR1 and CDR2 from the germline V gene are MNHEY and SMNVEV (reference sequence). For the CDR3, the DNA is TGTGCCAGCAGTTTCCGAGATAGCACAGATACGCAGTATTTT. Its protein product is CASSFRDSTDTQYF.

The chain couples TRBV9 to TRBJ2-1, with 10 bases identical to TRBD1. The CDR3 has 14 amino acids. J gave up 11 bases and V 4 bases, and 9 bases lay outside the gene matches. Per the germline V gene, CDR1 is SGDLS and CDR2 is YYNGEE. CDR3 sequence (DNA): TGTGCCAGCAGCCCACGGGACAGGGGTGGGAAGCAGTTCTTC. Its translation: CASSPRDRGGKQFF. The full variable domain, in which reference TRBV9 and TRBJ2-1 provide the parts outside the CDR3, is DSGVTQTPKHLITATGQRVTLRCSPRSGDLSVYWYQQSLDQGLQFLIQYYNGEERAKGNILERFSAQQFPDLHSELNLSSLELGDSALYFCASSPRDRGGKQFFGPGTRLTVL.

The chain uses TRBV27 and TRBJ2-1, with D possibly TRBD2 on 5 matching bases. V was pared by 0 bases and J by 4 bases, with 13 bases between. CDR1 and CDR2 from the germline V gene are MNHEY and SMNVEV (reference sequence). This CDR3 is built from 16 residues. The CDR3 region has the DNA TGTGCCAGCAGTTTATCGGTAGCGACTGGGTACAATGAGCAGTTCTTC. Protein sequence: CASSLSVATGYNEQFF.

The gene calls are TRBV18 and TRBJ1-2; 12 nucleotides line up with TRBD1. Germline V gene sequence: CDR1 KGHSH, CDR2 LQKENI. The trim removed 3 bases at V and 5 bases at J, leaving 13 bases unmatched. The CDR3 sequence is 18 residues long. The DNA for the CDR3 is TGTGCCAGCTCACCCTTCGGAGGGACAGGGGGCGTCGGGTATGGCTACACCTTC. Its translation is CASSPFGGTGGVGYGYTF.

J is TRBJ2-7 and V is TRBV20-1; D gene ambiguous. The CDR3 loop spans 11 amino acids. The germline V and J ends were trimmed by 6 bases and 5 bases, with 11 bases remaining between them. CDR1 is DFQATT and CDR2 is SNEGSKA in the germline V gene (reference sequence). This CDR3 is CSAPLSHEQYF. CDR3 DNA sequence: TGCAGTGCCCCCCTAAGCCACGAGCAGTACTTC.

V gene TRBV3-1 (or the pseudogene TRBV3-2) combines with J gene TRBJ2-5, with 10 bases matching TRBD1. V dropped 4 bases and J dropped 6; count of bases not matched to a gene: 11. The CDR3 loop spans 16 amino acids. Looked up from germline, CDR1 is LGHDT and CDR2 is YNNKEL (reference sequence). The CDR3 here is CASSPGGDRGRKTQYF. Written as DNA, the CDR3 is TGTGCCAGCAGCCCGGGTGGAGACAGGGGGCGGAAGACCCAGTACTTC.

The rearrangement uses TRBV6-2 or TRBV6-3 and TRBJ2-3; tentatively, D is TRBD2 (5 bases). Germline CDR1 and CDR2: MNHEY and SVGEGT. Trimming left V 3 bases short and J 5 bases short, with 12 bases between. The CDR3 has 14 residues. The CDR3 sequence: CASSYSTREDTQYF. CDR3 DNA sequence: TGTGCCAGCAGTTATAGTACTAGAGAAGATACGCAGTATTTT.

The chain uses TRBV27 and TRBJ1-4; the match to TRBD1 covers 12 bases. Germline CDR1 and CDR2: MNHEY and SMNVEV (reference sequence). V was clipped by 6 bases and J by 7 bases; unmatched bases: 3. The CDR3 runs to 14 residues. CDR3 in amino acids: CASRGTGGSEKLFF. The CDR3 DNA reads as TGTGCCAGCAGGGGGACAGGGGGCTCTGAAAAACTGTTTTTT.

This clone came up a few times. The chain combines TRBV7-3 with TRBJ2-1, with 11 nucleotides matching TRBD2. CDR1 is SGHTA and CDR2 is FQGTGA in the germline V gene. J lost 7 bases, V lost 4 bases, and 6 bases had no gene match. The CDR3 loop spans 15 amino acids. CDR3 protein: CASSSLAGGPNEQFF. Here the CDR3 DNA reads TGTGCCAGCAGCTCGTTAGCGGGGGGGCCAAATGAGCAGTTCTTC.

This sequence joins TRBV30 and TRBJ2-6, with a weak D call TRBD1 (5 bases). From germline, CDR1 is GTSNPN and CDR2 SVGIG (reference sequence). This CDR3 contains 14 residues. V shed 0 bases and J shed 2 bases, with 5 bases lying between them. The CDR3, as DNA: TGTGCCTGGAGTGTAGGGGCTGGGGCCAACGTCCTGACTTTC. Its protein product is CAWSVGAGANVLTF.

This chain uses TRBV6-5 with TRBJ1-2; no reliable D call. Germline V gene lookup returns CDR1 MNHEY and CDR2 SVGAGI. V was pared by 4 bases and J by 0 bases, with 6 bases between. This CDR3 has 13 amino acids. The DNA of the CDR3 is TGTGCCAGCAGTTTACAGTCTAACTATGGCTACACCTTC. This translates into CASSLQSNYGYTF.

The chain uses TRBV6-2 or TRBV6-3 and TRBJ1-2; D gene uncertain. The CDR3 is 14 residues long. Germline V gene data show CDR1 as MNHEY and CDR2 as SVGEGT. Between the trimmed V and J ends, which lost 2 bases and 6 bases, there was a span of 13 bases. CDR3 bases: TGTGCCAGCAGTTACGGGCGCCAGAGTCATGGCTACACCTTC. Translating gives CASSYGRQSHGYTF.

The chain is built from TRBV27 and TRBJ2-3; 9 positions match TRBD1. Trimming removed 6 bases from V and 8 bases from J; junction bases left unmatched: 12. Germline V gives CDR1 MNHEY, CDR2 SMNVEV (reference sequence). The CDR3 is 15 amino acids. The CDR3 nucleotides read TGTGCCAGCAGAATCTCTCGACAGGGGGTAGGTACGCAGTATTTT. Translated, it gives CASRISRQGVGTQYF.

The V call is TRBV7-2, the J call TRBJ1-4, with 7 bases identical to TRBD1. The CDR3 consists of 17 residues. Unmatched junction bases numbered 13, after V lost 1 base and J lost 8 bases. Germline loops: CDR1 SGHTA, CDR2 FQGNSA. The CDR3 here is CASSLVEGGPAPEKLFF. The CDR3, as DNA: TGTGCCAGCAGCTTAGTTGAAGGGGGCCCGGCTCCCGAAAAACTGTTTTTT.

The J gene is TRBJ2-3, the V gene TRBV5-1; 12 bases are a match to TRBD2. Germline V gives CDR1 SGHRS, CDR2 YFSETQ. The CDR3 length is 15 residues. V lost 4 bases and J lost 3; bases outside the gene matches: 3. CDR3 in amino acids: CASSTGLAGTDTQYF. The CDR3 nucleotides read TGCGCCAGCAGCACCGGACTAGCGGGAACAGATACGCAGTATTTT. Full variable domain (remainder filled in from reference TRBV5-1 and TRBJ2-3): KAGVTQTPRYLIKTRGQQVTLSCSPISGHRSVSWYQQTPGQGLQFLFEYFSETQRNKGNFPGRFSGRQFSNSRSEMNVSTLELGDSALYLCASSTGLAGTDTQYFGPGTRLTVL.

The J gene is TRBJ2-1, the V gene TRBV11-1, with D perhaps TRBD2 (6 bases). The germline CDR1 and CDR2 sequences are SGHAT and FQDESV (reference sequence). The V end lost 5 bases, the J end lost 9 bases, and 8 bases lay between the germline ends. The CDR3 sequence is 11 residues long. CDR3 sequence: CASSGGVEQFF. In DNA, the CDR3 is TGTGCCAGCAGCGGAGGGGTTGAGCAGTTCTTC. Full variable domain (rest looked up from reference TRBV11-1 and TRBJ2-1): EAEVAQSPRYKITEKSQAVAFWCDPISGHATLYWYRQILGQGPELLVQFQDESVVDDSQLPKDRFSAERLKGVDSTLKIQPAELGDSAMYLCASSGGVEQFFGPGTRLTVL.

The rearrangement joins TRBV6-5 to TRBJ2-1; 7 nucleotides agree with TRBD1. From germline, CDR1 is MNHEY and CDR2 SVGAGI. The CDR3 consists of 14 residues. The V segment lost 2 bases and the J segment 9 bases; nucleotides outside the gene matches: 7. The CDR3 region is CASSYGIGGGEQFF. In nucleotides, the CDR3 is TGTGCCAGCAGTTACGGAATAGGGGGCGGTGAGCAGTTCTTC.

In its sample, this clone was seen once. The chain recombines TRBV7-9 with TRBJ2-5; 10 bases line up with TRBD1. V lost 5 bases to trimming and J lost 4 bases; unmatched junction nucleotides: 13. Germline CDR1 and CDR2: SEHNR and FQNEAQ (reference sequence). The CDR3 is made up of 17 amino acids. CDR3 sequence (DNA): TGTGCCAGCAGCCCAGGACCGACAGGGGGCGGGGGAGAGACCCAGTACTTC. Translated, it gives CASSPGPTGGGGETQYF.

The chain employs TRBV24-1 and TRBJ2-7, with 11 bases lining up with TRBD2. Germline V lookup: CDR1 KGHDR, CDR2 SFDVKD. With V trimmed by 4 bases and J by 4 bases, 8 bases remained unmatched. The CDR3 is 16 amino acids. CDR3 residues: CATSDSTSGGGYEQYF. The DNA of the CDR3 is TGTGCCACCAGTGACTCCACTAGCGGGGGCGGTTACGAGCAGTACTTC.